The 17 T cell receptor beta chains listed next were all sequenced from one sample in a study of blood T cell repertoires in COVID-19. Repertoires were generated with immunoSEQ multiplex PCR, while TCRdb's copy carries only in-frame clones and drops some. This sample yields 200,000 to 250,000 clones, of which about 86% are seen a single time; roughly 1.3% belongs to the top ten. The source material was PBMCs or T cells enriched from blood (not recorded which). These receptors originate from a woman aged 40 to 50 with acute COVID-19.

This chain uses TRBV11-2 with TRBJ2-3; D remains ambiguous. V shed 1 base and J shed 7 bases, with 12 bases lying between them. The CDR3 totals 14 residues. CDR1 is SGHAT, CDR2 FQNNGV, per germline. The DNA for the CDR3 is TGTGCCAGCAGCTTAGGACCCGCACAGAATACGCAGTATTTT. Translated: CASSLGPAQNTQYF.

V is TRBV6-6 and J is TRBJ2-5; TRBD2 is a possible D gene (7 bases). The V and J ends lost 3 bases and 2 bases respectively, with 13 bases between them. The length of the CDR3 is 15 residues. Germline CDR1 MNHNY, CDR2 SVGAGI (reference sequence). CDR3 sequence: CASSYGGGQQETQYF. The CDR3 DNA reads as TGTGCCAGCAGTTATGGGGGGGGCCAACAAGAGACCCAGTACTTC.

The rearrangement links TRBV25-1 to TRBJ2-7; TRBD1 aligns across 7 bases. The V and J ends lost 2 bases and 3 bases, in that order; junction bases with no gene match: 7. CDR3 length equals 15 residues. Germline CDR1 MGHDK, CDR2 SYGVNS. The CDR3 DNA reads as TGTGCCAGCAGTGAAATGAGACAGGGTGACTACGAGCAGTACTTC. The encoded protein is CASSEMRQGDYEQYF.

The V and J genes are TRBV7-9 and TRBJ1-1; D not resolved. The CDR3 is 15 amino acids. V was pared by 0 bases and J by 4 bases, with 12 bases between. Germline assignment: CDR1 SEHNR and CDR2 FQNEAQ (reference sequence). This CDR3 is CASSLAGGYGTEAFF. The CDR3 DNA reads as TGTGCCAGCAGCTTAGCGGGAGGTTATGGCACTGAAGCTTTCTTT.

The gene calls are TRBV27 and TRBJ2-1; 7 bases are shared with TRBD1. The germline gives CDR1 MNHEY, CDR2 SMNVEV (reference sequence). The CDR3 sequence is 14 residues long. Trimming at V came to 4 bases and at J to 4 bases, leaving 4 bases not matched to a gene. CDR3 loop: CASSYGTVYNEQFF. CDR3 nucleotides: TGTGCCAGCAGTTACGGGACAGTATACAATGAGCAGTTCTTC.

The V gene is TRBV30, the J gene TRBJ2-1; tentatively, D is TRBD2 (6 bases). This CDR3 has 14 amino acids. Trimming removed 0 bases at V and 4 bases at J, with 10 bases between. Germline V gene data show CDR1 as GTSNPN and CDR2 as SVGIG (reference sequence). The CDR3 coding sequence is TGTGCCTGGAGTGTACTCGGGGGTTACAATGAGCAGTTCTTC. This translates into CAWSVLGGYNEQFF.

As concerns this clone: The sample contains more than one DNA sequence encoding this CDR3. The rearrangement links TRBV28 to TRBJ1-1; 7 bases are a match to TRBD1. This CDR3 comprises 14 residues. Unmatched junction bases numbered 2, after V lost 4 bases and J lost 0 bases. CDR1 MDHEN and CDR2 SYDVKM come from the germline V gene. The CDR3 DNA follows: TGTGCCAGCAGTTACAGGGGAATGAACACTGAAGCTTTCTTT. Amino acids: CASSYRGMNTEAFF.

The rearrangement joins TRBV5-1 to TRBJ1-2, with unresolved D. Germline V gives CDR1 SGHRS, CDR2 YFSETQ. The ends were cut back, 5 bases at V and 6 bases at J, with 11 bases in the middle. There are 12 residues in the CDR3. CDR3 sequence reads: CASSLDGHGYTF. The CDR3, as DNA: TGCGCCAGCAGTCTTGATGGCCATGGCTACACCTTC.

This clone was seen once. The rearrangement joins TRBV28 to TRBJ2-2, with 10 bases that match TRBD2. Unmatched junction bases numbered 4, after V lost 4 bases and J lost 5 bases. The germline CDR1 and CDR2 sequences are MDHEN and SYDVKM. CDR3 size: 15 residues. The CDR3 coding sequence is TGTGCCAGCAGTTCTAGCGGGAGCCAGACCGGGGAGCTGTTTTTT. Its translation: CASSSSGSQTGELFF.

CDR3 bases: TGTGCCAGCAGTGCCGATAGCGGGGCGAGGTTCTTC. Its protein product is CASSADSGARFF. This sequence joins TRBV2 and TRBJ2-1; 8 bases are a match to TRBD2. CDR3 length: 12 residues. Per the germline V gene, CDR1 is SNHLY and CDR2 is FYNNEI. J gave up 15 bases and V 4 bases, and 8 bases lay outside the gene matches.

This rearrangement joins TRBV11-2 to TRBJ2-3; 7 bases align to TRBD2. V lost 5 bases, J lost 3 bases, and 11 bases stayed unmatched. The germline V gene has CDR1 SGHAT and CDR2 FQNNGV. This CDR3 has 16 amino acids. For the CDR3, the DNA is TGTGCCAGCAGCGCATACCCAGCGGGGTGGACAGATACGCAGTATTTT. It specifies CASSAYPAGWTDTQYF.

The chain employs TRBV7-9 and TRBJ2-2; 7 bases map to TRBD1. CDR1 is SEHNR and CDR2 is FQNEAQ in the germline V gene (reference sequence). This CDR3 spans 14 amino acids. With V trimmed by 5 bases and J by 5 bases, 5 bases remained unmatched. CDR3 in DNA: TGTGCCAGCAGCCACGACAGGGTAACCGGGGAGCTGTTTTTT. Translating gives CASSHDRVTGELFF.

V and J are TRBV3-1 (or the pseudogene TRBV3-2) and TRBJ2-7; D possibly corresponds to TRBD2 (6 bases). Looked up from germline, CDR1 is LGHDT and CDR2 is YNNKEL (reference sequence). The ends were cut back, 4 bases at V and 4 bases at J, with 20 bases in the middle. CDR3 length equals 16 residues. CDR3 bases: TGTGCCAGCAGCCCATTTGGAGGGGTTGGTGATTACGAGCAGTACTTC. Translation gives CASSPFGGVGDYEQYF.

The genes are TRBV18 and TRBJ2-6; D ambiguous. The germline gives CDR1 KGHSH, CDR2 LQKENI. There are 16 residues in the CDR3. With 4 bases removed from V and 2 bases from J, the gap between germline ends came to 12 bases. The CDR3 sequence: CASSLSGSAGANVLTF. The CDR3 DNA follows: TGTGCCAGCTCACTATCAGGATCCGCTGGGGCCAACGTCCTGACTTTC.

The chain links TRBV3-1 (or the pseudogene TRBV3-2) to TRBJ1-1, with TRBD1 matching over 8 bases. V gave up 1 base and J gave up 6 bases; unmatched junction bases: 7. The CDR3 consists of 15 residues. Germline CDR1 LGHDT, CDR2 YNNKEL (reference sequence). CDR3 sequence (DNA): TGTGCCAGCAGCCAAGGAGGGACAGGAGGCGCTGAAGCTTTCTTT. This encodes CASSQGGTGGAEAFF.

This clone has only a few counts. Other DNA sequences in the same sample also yield this CDR3. This chain joins TRBV7-3 and TRBJ1-1, with D maybe TRBD1 (6 bases). CDR1 is SGHTA, CDR2 FQGTGA, per germline. V was trimmed by 3 bases and J by 1 base, leaving 6 bases between them. There are 13 residues in the CDR3. CDR3 in DNA: TGTGCCAGCAGCTTGGGACAGAACACTGAAGCTTTCTTT. Translation: CASSLGQNTEAFF. The full variable domain, in which reference TRBV7-3 and TRBJ1-1 provide the parts outside the CDR3, is GAGVSQTPSNKVTEKGKYVELRCDPISGHTALYWYRQSLGQGPEFLIYFQGTGAADDSGLPNDRFFAVRPEGSVSTLKIQRTERGDSAVYLCASSLGQNTEAFFGQGTRLTVV.

V usage is TRBV4-2 and J usage is TRBJ1-4; 7 bases map to TRBD1. Trimming removed 3 bases from V and 4 bases from J; junction bases left unmatched: 2. CDR1 is LGHNA and CDR2 is YNFKEQ in the germline V gene. There are 14 residues in the CDR3. CDR3 sequence: CASSQGQLNEKLFF. For the CDR3, the DNA is TGTGCCAGCAGCCAGGGACAGCTTAATGAAAAACTGTTTTTT.